This record looks at one TCR beta chain sequence and its context. These data originate in a study of control samples from healthy donors and cancer patients. The repertoire was sequenced with immunoSEQ multiplex PCR; TCRdb's copy has only in-frame clones and lacks some. Here the sample spans over 80,000 clones, about four fifths being singletons. V trimming: 3 bases; J trimming: 2 bases; junction bases outside the gene matches: 6. CDR1 is KGHDR, CDR2 SFDVKD, per germline. CDR3 size: 16 residues. The receptor was derived from a man aged 55 to 70 in good health. Sequenced input: blood. J is TRBJ2-1 and V is TRBV24-1; 7 bases are a match to TRBD2. CDR3 nucleotides: TGTGCCACCAGTGATCGGGGGGAGACCCCCTACAATGAGCAGTTCTTC. Translation gives CATSDRGETPYNEQFF.